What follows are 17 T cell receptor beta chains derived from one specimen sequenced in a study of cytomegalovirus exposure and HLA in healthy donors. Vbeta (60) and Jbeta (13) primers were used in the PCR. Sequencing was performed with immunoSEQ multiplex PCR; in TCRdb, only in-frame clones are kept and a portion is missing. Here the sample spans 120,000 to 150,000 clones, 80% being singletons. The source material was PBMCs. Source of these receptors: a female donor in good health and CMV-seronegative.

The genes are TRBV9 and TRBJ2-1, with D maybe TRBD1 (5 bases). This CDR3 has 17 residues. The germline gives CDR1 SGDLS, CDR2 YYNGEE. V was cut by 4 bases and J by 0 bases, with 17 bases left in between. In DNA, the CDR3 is TGTGCCAGCAGCCCCAATGATAGGGGTAGCTCCTACAATGAGCAGTTCTTC. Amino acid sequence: CASSPNDRGSSYNEQFF.

CDR3 nucleotides: TGTGCCAGCAGCCTGACCGGAGGGAATACTGAAGCTTTCTTT. This gives the protein CASSLTGGNTEAFF. The V call is TRBV4-2, the J call TRBJ1-1, with D unresolved. Looked up from germline, CDR1 is LGHNA and CDR2 is YNFKEQ. This CDR3 has 14 amino acids. V lost 4 bases, J lost 5 bases, and 14 bases lay in between.

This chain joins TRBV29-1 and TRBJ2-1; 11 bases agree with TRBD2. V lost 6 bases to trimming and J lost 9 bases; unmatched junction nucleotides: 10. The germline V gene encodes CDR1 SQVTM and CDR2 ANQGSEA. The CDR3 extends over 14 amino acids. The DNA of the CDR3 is TGCAGCGTCCCATTAGCGGGGGGGATGGGTGAGCAGTTCTTC. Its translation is CSVPLAGGMGEQFF.

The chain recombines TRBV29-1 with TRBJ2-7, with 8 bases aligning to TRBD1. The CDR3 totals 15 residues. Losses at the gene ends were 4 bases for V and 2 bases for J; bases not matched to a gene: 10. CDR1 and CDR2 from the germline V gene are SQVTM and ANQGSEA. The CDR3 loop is CSVGGGTGGAYEQYF. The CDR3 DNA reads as TGCAGCGTTGGTGGGGGAACAGGGGGAGCCTACGAGCAGTACTTC.

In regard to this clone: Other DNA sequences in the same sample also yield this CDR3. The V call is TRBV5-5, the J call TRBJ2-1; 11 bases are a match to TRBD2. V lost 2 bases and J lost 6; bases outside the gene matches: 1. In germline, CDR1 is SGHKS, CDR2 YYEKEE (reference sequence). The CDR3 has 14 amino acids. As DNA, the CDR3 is TGTGCCAGCAGCTTAACTAGCGGGAGCAATGAGCAGTTCTTC. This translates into CASSLTSGSNEQFF.

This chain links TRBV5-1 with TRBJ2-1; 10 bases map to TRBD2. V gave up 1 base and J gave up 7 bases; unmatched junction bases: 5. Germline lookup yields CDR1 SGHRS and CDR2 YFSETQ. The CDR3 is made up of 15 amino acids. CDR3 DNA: TGCGCCAGCAGCTTGCTAGCGGGAGATCGGAATGAGCAGTTCTTC. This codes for CASSLLAGDRNEQFF.

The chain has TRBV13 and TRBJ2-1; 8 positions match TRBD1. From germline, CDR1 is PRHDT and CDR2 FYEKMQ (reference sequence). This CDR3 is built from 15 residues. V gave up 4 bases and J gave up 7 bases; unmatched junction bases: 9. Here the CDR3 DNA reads TGTGCCAGCAGCTGGGTGTTTAGGACAGGGAATGAGCAGTTCTTC. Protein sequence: CASSWVFRTGNEQFF.

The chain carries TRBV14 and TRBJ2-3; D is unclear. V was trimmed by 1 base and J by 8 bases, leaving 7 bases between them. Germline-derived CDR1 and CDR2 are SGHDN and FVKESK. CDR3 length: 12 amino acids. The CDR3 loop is CASSQGYGTQYF. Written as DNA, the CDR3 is TGTGCCAGCAGCCAAGGATACGGTACGCAGTATTTT.

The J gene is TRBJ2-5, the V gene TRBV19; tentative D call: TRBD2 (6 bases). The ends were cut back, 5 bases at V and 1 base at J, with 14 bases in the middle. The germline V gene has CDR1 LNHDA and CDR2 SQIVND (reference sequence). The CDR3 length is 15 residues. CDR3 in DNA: TGTGCCAGTAGTGGGAGGCTAGTCCCCCAAGAGACCCAGTACTTC. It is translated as CASSGRLVPQETQYF.

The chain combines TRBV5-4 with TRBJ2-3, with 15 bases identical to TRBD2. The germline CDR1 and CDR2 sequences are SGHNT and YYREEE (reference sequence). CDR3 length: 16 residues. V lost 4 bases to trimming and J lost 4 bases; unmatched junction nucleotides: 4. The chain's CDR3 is CASSPGLAGGSDTQYF. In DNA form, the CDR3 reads TGTGCCAGCAGCCCGGGACTAGCGGGAGGTTCAGATACGCAGTATTTT. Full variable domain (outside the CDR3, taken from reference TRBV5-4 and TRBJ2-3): ETGVTQSPTHLIKTRGQQVTLRCSSQSGHNTVSWYQQALGQGPQFIFQYYREEENGRGNFPPRFSGLQFPNYSSELNVNALELDDSALYLCASSPGLAGGSDTQYFGPGTRLTVL.

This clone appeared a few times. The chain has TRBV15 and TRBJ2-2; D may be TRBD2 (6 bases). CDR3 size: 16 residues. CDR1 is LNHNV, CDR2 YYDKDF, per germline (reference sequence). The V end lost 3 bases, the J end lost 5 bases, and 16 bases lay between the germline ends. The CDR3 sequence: CATSSPERGKTGELFF. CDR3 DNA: TGTGCCACCAGCAGTCCTGAACGGGGGAAGACCGGGGAGCTGTTTTTT.

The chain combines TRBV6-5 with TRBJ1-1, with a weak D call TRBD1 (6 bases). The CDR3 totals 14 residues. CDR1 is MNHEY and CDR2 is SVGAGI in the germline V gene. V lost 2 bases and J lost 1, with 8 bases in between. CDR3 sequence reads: CASSYHRANTEAFF. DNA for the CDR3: TGTGCCAGCAGTTACCACAGGGCGAACACTGAAGCTTTCTTT.

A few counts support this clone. CDR3 sequence: CAWDSYTGELFF. CDR3 DNA: TGTGCCTGGGACTCTTACACCGGGGAGCTGTTTTTT. V usage is TRBV30 and J usage is TRBJ2-2; unclear D gene. Germline values: CDR1 GTSNPN, CDR2 SVGIG (reference sequence). CDR3 size: 12 residues. V lost 5 bases and J 3 bases, leaving 7 bases between the germline ends.

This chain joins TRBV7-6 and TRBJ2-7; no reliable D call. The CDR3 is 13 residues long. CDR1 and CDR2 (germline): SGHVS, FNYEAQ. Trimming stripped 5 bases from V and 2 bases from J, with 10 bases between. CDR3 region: CASSPPAAYEQYF. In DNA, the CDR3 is TGTGCCAGCAGCCCCCCCGCGGCCTACGAGCAGTACTTC.

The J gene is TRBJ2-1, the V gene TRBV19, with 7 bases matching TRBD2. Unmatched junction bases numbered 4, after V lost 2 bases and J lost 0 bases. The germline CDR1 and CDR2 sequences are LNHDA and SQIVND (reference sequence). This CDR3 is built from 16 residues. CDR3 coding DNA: TGTGCCAGTAGTATAACTAGCGCCAGCTCCTACAATGAGCAGTTCTTC. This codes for CASSITSASSYNEQFF. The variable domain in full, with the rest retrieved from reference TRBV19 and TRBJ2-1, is DGGITQSPKYLFRKEGQNVTLSCEQNLNHDAMYWYRQDPGQGLRLIYYSQIVNDFQKGDIAEGYSVSREKKESFPLTVTSAQKNPTAFYLCASSITSASSYNEQFFGPGTRLTVL.

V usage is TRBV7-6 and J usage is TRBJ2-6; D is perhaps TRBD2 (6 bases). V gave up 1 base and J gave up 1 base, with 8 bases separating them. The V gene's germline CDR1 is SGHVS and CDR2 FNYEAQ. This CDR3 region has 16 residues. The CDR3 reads CASSLVAGSGANVLTF. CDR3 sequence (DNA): TGTGCCAGCAGCTTAGTTGCGGGGTCTGGGGCCAACGTCCTGACTTTC.

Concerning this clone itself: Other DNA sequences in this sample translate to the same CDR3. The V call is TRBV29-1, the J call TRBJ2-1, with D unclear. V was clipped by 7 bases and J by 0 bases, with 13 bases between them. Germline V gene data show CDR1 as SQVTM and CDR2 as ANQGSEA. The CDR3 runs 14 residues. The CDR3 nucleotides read TGCAGCGCCCCCGGGTTGAGCTCCTACAATGAGCAGTTCTTC. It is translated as CSAPGLSSYNEQFF.